Shown below are 27 T cell receptor beta chains from a single sample sequenced in a study of blood T cell repertoires in COVID-19 (dated by TCRdb to 2019 to 2021). Receptors were amplified or captured by the immunoSEQ multiplex PCR assay. The table was pulled from immuneACCESS by TCRdb, which kept in-frame rearrangements only. Such tables lose some clones; where checked, under half of the loss comes from unresolved V genes, and the rest has no known cause. This sample has over 350,000 clones in its table, and around nine tenths of those were observed once. The ten largest clonotypes hold around 4.5% of the sample. Sequenced material: peripheral blood. Receptor source: a woman aged 30 to 39 with acute or convalescent COVID-19.

This chain connects TRBV6-1 to TRBJ1-4; D remains unclear. The CDR3 extends over 15 amino acids. With 2 bases removed from V and 2 bases from J, the gap between germline ends came to 9 bases. Looked up from germline, CDR1 is MNHNS and CDR2 is SASEGT. This CDR3 is CASSEPGVTNEKLFF. As DNA, the CDR3 is TGTGCCAGCAGTGAACCCGGGGTGACTAATGAAAAACTGTTTTTT.

The chain employs TRBV30 and TRBJ2-3; D may be TRBD2 (6 bases). From germline, CDR1 is GTSNPN and CDR2 SVGIG (reference sequence). The CDR3 is 18 amino acids. V dropped 5 bases and J dropped 2 bases, with 26 bases sitting between them. The chain's CDR3 is CAWRPMRGSIRDTDTQYF. In nucleotides, the CDR3 is TGTGCCTGGCGTCCGATGCGGGGCTCGATTAGGGACACAGATACGCAGTATTTT.

J is TRBJ2-4 and V is TRBV5-6, with a weak D call TRBD1 (6 bases). Germline CDR1 and CDR2: SGHDT and YYEEEE. V was shortened by 3 bases and J by 3 bases, with 10 bases between the two germline ends. This CDR3 comprises 14 residues. The CDR3, as DNA: TGTGCCAGCAGCTATGGGGGCCGCAAAAACATTCAGTACTTC. Translating it yields CASSYGGRKNIQYF.

CDR3 sequence: CASSIFSGGNNEQFF. The CDR3 DNA sequence: TGTGCCAGTAGTATTTTCAGCGGGGGGAACAATGAGCAGTTCTTC. The chain joins TRBV19 to TRBJ2-1; TRBD2 agrees at 9 bases. The germline V gene has CDR1 LNHDA and CDR2 SQIVND (reference sequence). V lost 3 bases to trimming and J lost 5 bases; unmatched junction nucleotides: 5. The CDR3 runs to 15 residues.

V is TRBV6-4 and J is TRBJ2-1; D gene uncertain. This CDR3 is 15 amino acids long. V was trimmed by 0 bases and J by 6 bases, leaving 12 bases between them. Germline V gives CDR1 MRHNA, CDR2 SNTAGT. The CDR3 DNA reads as TGTGCCAGCAGTGACTCGAGATTCCTAGGCAATGAGCAGTTCTTC. Protein product: CASSDSRFLGNEQFF.

The V call is TRBV6-9, the J call TRBJ2-3, with 10 positions matching TRBD1. The length of the CDR3 is 16 residues. The germline V gene has CDR1 MNHGY and CDR2 SVAAGI. V lost 4 bases and J lost 3; bases outside the gene matches: 7. As DNA, the CDR3 is TGTGCCAGCAGTTTTTCAAGGGACAGGGGTACAGATACGCAGTATTTT. It is translated as CASSFSRDRGTDTQYF.

The chain recombines TRBV6-5 with TRBJ1-1, with D possibly matching TRBD1 (6 bases). Germline values: CDR1 MNHEY, CDR2 SVGAGI. Deletions cut 2 bases from V and 5 bases from J, with 15 bases between. CDR3 size: 15 residues. The CDR3: CASSYSRARGTEAFF. CDR3 bases: TGTGCCAGCAGTTACAGCAGGGCCAGGGGAACTGAAGCTTTCTTT.

This chain joins TRBV21-1 and TRBJ2-2; TRBD2 is the table's D call, not checked against the DNA. TRBV21-1 is listed as a pseudogene. This CDR3 contains 17 residues. In nucleotides, the CDR3 is TGTGCCAGCAGCAGTTATGGTGTAGCCCTAACGGGCGGGGAGCTGTTTTTT. It is translated as CASSSYGVALTGGELFF.

The CDR3: CSVDEGADTQYF. In nucleotides, the CDR3 is TGCAGCGTTGATGAGGGGGCGGATACGCAGTATTTT. The V call is TRBV29-1, the J call TRBJ2-3, with TRBD1 matching over 7 bases. The CDR3 spans 12 residues. The V and J ends lost 3 bases and 6 bases, in that order; junction bases with no gene match: 3. From germline, CDR1 is SQVTM and CDR2 ANQGSEA.

This chain joins TRBV7-9 and TRBJ1-6, with unresolved D. The CDR3 consists of 14 residues. Trimming cost V 2 bases and J 9 bases, with 11 bases left between them. Germline V gives CDR1 SEHNR, CDR2 FQNEAQ (reference sequence). The CDR3 nucleotides are TGTGCCAGCAGCTTATTGGCGGGCGGTTCACCCCTCCACTTT. Protein: CASSLLAGGSPLHF.

V usage is TRBV7-9 and J usage is TRBJ1-2; D is unresolved. Trimming shortened V by 0 bases and J by 0 bases, and 8 bases separated the two germline ends. Germline assignment: CDR1 SEHNR and CDR2 FQNEAQ (reference sequence). The CDR3 has 15 residues. CDR3 amino acids: CASSLASVTNYGYTF. The DNA of the CDR3 is TGTGCCAGCAGCTTAGCGTCAGTTACTAACTATGGCTACACCTTC.

This chain connects TRBV2 to TRBJ1-2; TRBD1 matches 7 bases. J was trimmed by 7 bases and V by 6 bases; bases with no gene match: 5. Per the germline V gene, CDR1 is SNHLY and CDR2 is FYNNEI. This CDR3 has 12 amino acids. In DNA form, the CDR3 reads TGTGCCAGCAGCGTAGACAGGGTTGGCTACACCTTC. Translating gives CASSVDRVGYTF. Full variable domain (missing parts from reference TRBV2 and TRBJ1-2): EPEVTQTPSHQVTQMGQEVILRCVPISNHLYFYWYRQILGQKVEFLVSFYNNEISEKSEIFDDQFSVERPDGSNFTLKIRSTKLEDSAMYFCASSVDRVGYTFGSGTRLTVV.

This chain connects TRBV7-2 to TRBJ2-1; D might be TRBD2 (6 bases). This CDR3 is 13 amino acids long. V lost 3 bases and J 11 bases, leaving 14 bases between the germline ends. CDR1 SGHTA and CDR2 FQGNSA come from the germline V gene. CDR3 nucleotides: TGTGCCAGCAGCTTTCGAGCCGGGGGAAAGCAGTTCTTC. This sequence encodes CASSFRAGGKQFF.

The V and J genes are TRBV2 and TRBJ1-5, with a weak D call TRBD1 (5 bases). This CDR3 is 13 amino acids long. The V gene lost 4 bases and the J gene lost 4 bases, with 8 bases spanning the gap. The germline V gene has CDR1 SNHLY and CDR2 FYNNEI. CDR3 sequence (DNA): TGTGCCAGCAGTGTTAAGGGGAATCAGCCCCAGCATTTT. Protein: CASSVKGNQPQHF.

This rearrangement joins TRBV11-2 to TRBJ1-1; 7 positions match TRBD1. Trimming at V came to 8 bases and at J to 1 base, leaving 10 bases not matched to a gene. The CDR3 is 15 amino acids. Germline V gene data show CDR1 as SGHAT and CDR2 as FQNNGV. In DNA form, the CDR3 reads TGTGCCAGCCGTAAACCGGGACAGAGGAACACTGAAGCTTTCTTT. It yields the protein CASRKPGQRNTEAFF.

The DNA of the CDR3 is TGTGCCAGCAGCCCAGACGGAGGGTCTAGCACAGATACGCAGTATTTT. This encodes CASSPDGGSSTDTQYF. The gene calls are TRBV9 and TRBJ2-3; a possible D gene is TRBD2 (6 bases). The CDR3 is 16 residues long. Deletions cut 4 bases from V and 0 bases from J, with 15 bases between. CDR1 and CDR2 from the germline V gene are SGDLS and YYNGEE.

The rearrangement links TRBV5-1 to TRBJ2-7; 8 nucleotides align to TRBD2. CDR1 and CDR2 from the germline V gene are SGHRS and YFSETQ. This CDR3 spans 14 amino acids. The J segment lost 0 bases and the V segment lost 2 bases, leaving 1 base of the junction unmatched. The CDR3 protein is CASSFSGISYEQYF. In DNA, the CDR3 is TGCGCCAGCAGCTTTAGCGGGATCTCCTACGAGCAGTACTTC.

V is TRBV12-5 and J is TRBJ1-1; D might be TRBD1 (6 bases). V gave up 8 bases and J gave up 1 base, with 14 bases separating them. Per germline, CDR1 LGHNT and CDR2 FRNRAP. The CDR3 loop spans 14 amino acids. The CDR3 loop reads CASSGGQPNTEAFF. For the CDR3, the DNA is TGTGCTAGTTCGGGGGGGCAGCCGAACACTGAAGCTTTCTTT.

This chain uses TRBV4-1 with TRBJ2-6; 7 nucleotides match TRBD1. Trimming at V came to 0 bases and at J to 0 bases, leaving 14 bases not matched to a gene. There are 21 residues in the CDR3. Germline V gene lookup returns CDR1 MGHRA and CDR2 YSYEKL. Here the CDR3 DNA reads TGCGCCAGCAGCCAAGATTGGTCGGGAACAGGGGCCACCTCTGGGGCCAACGTCCTGACTTTC. Translation: CASSQDWSGTGATSGANVLTF.

The gene calls are TRBV11-2 and TRBJ2-7; 15 bases line up with TRBD2. The CDR3 runs 16 residues. The V segment lost 4 bases and the J segment 7 bases; nucleotides outside the gene matches: 8. The germline gives CDR1 SGHAT, CDR2 FQNNGV. The CDR3 region has the DNA TGTGCCAGCAGCTCAACCCCGGGACTAGCGGGGGGAGAGCAGTACTTC. This codes for CASSSTPGLAGGEQYF.

The rearrangement links TRBV14 to TRBJ1-2; tentative D call: TRBD1 (5 bases). The CDR3 is made up of 14 amino acids. Per germline, CDR1 SGHDN and CDR2 FVKESK. V lost 1 base to trimming and J lost 6 bases, with 12 bases between them. The CDR3: CASSQARGLNGYTF. CDR3 DNA sequence: TGTGCCAGCAGCCAAGCCCGGGGACTGAATGGCTACACCTTC.

The V gene is TRBV5-1, the J gene TRBJ2-5, with 8 nucleotides matching TRBD2. The germline V gene encodes CDR1 SGHRS and CDR2 YFSETQ. CDR3 length equals 14 residues. V lost 4 bases, J lost 5 bases, and 7 bases stayed unmatched. CDR3 sequence: CASSRSGGLETQYF. CDR3 in DNA: TGCGCCAGCAGCCGGAGCGGGGGCCTGGAGACCCAGTACTTC.

The genes are TRBV27 and TRBJ2-1; 10 nucleotides agree with TRBD1. CDR1 MNHEY and CDR2 SMNVEV come from the germline V gene (reference sequence). The junction had 12 bases not matched to a gene; V was cut back by 5 bases and J by 8 bases. The CDR3 contains 16 residues. The CDR3 spells CASSHLRDRGPDEQFF. The CDR3 coding sequence is TGTGCCAGCAGTCACCTCCGGGACAGGGGTCCCGATGAGCAGTTCTTC.

The rearrangement links TRBV11-2 to TRBJ2-3, with TRBD1 identical over 9 bases. V was pared by 3 bases and J by 3 bases, with 7 bases of the junction left unmatched. CDR3 length: 16 residues. From germline, CDR1 is SGHAT and CDR2 FQNNGV. The CDR3 is CASSFTGTGRTDTQYF. For the CDR3, the DNA is TGTGCCAGCAGCTTTACCGGGACAGGGCGTACAGATACGCAGTATTTT.

The gene calls are TRBV24-1 and TRBJ2-2, with D perhaps matching TRBD1 (5 bases). The germline gives CDR1 KGHDR, CDR2 SFDVKD. This CDR3 region has 14 residues. V lost 9 bases, J lost 4 bases, and 14 bases lay in between. The DNA of the CDR3 is TGTGCCACCTCGACCAAGGGGTTCACCGGGGAGCTGTTTTTT. Translating it yields CATSTKGFTGELFF.

The gene calls are TRBV3-1 (or the pseudogene TRBV3-2) and TRBJ1-2, with 8 bases identical to TRBD1. This CDR3 spans 17 amino acids. CDR1 is LGHDT and CDR2 is YNNKEL in the germline V gene (reference sequence). V lost 1 base, J lost 8 bases, and 15 bases stayed unmatched. The CDR3 coding sequence is TGTGCCAGCAGCCAAGGTTCAGGGGGCGGATCTCCTCGGGGCTACACCTTC. Amino acids: CASSQGSGGGSPRGYTF.

This chain uses TRBV28 with TRBJ1-1; D is uncertain. Trimming took 5 bases from V and 1 from J, leaving 14 bases between them. The CDR3 loop spans 15 amino acids. Germline V gives CDR1 MDHEN, CDR2 SYDVKM. The CDR3 reads CASSPPYLGNTEAFF. Written as DNA, the CDR3 is TGTGCCAGCAGTCCCCCATACCTCGGGAACACTGAAGCTTTCTTT.